The 8 T cell receptor beta chains listed next were all sequenced from one sample in a study of blood T cells in healthy people across ages. Through a sample-barcoded 5' primer and a J-beta primer mix, a second PCR was run for about 7 to 12 cycles. TCRdb fed the 5' RACE reads into MiXCR, producing one record per CDR3 protein. The data show about 560,000 distinct CDR3 sequences, about 26% seen once. These same data were also listed under a study on T cells of mothers and their children.

Sequencing used blood. The receptors shown here come from a boy younger than 10 in good health.

The CDR3 here is CSAGRLGNEQFF. The CDR3 nucleotides read TGCAGTGCTGGGAGGTTGGGCAATGAGCAGTTCTTC. The J gene is TRBJ2-1, the V gene TRBV20-1; possibly TRBD2 for D (6 bases). V dropped 5 bases and J dropped 6 bases, with 11 bases sitting between them. Germline V gene lookup returns CDR1 DFQATT and CDR2 SNEGSKA (reference sequence). The CDR3 extends over 12 amino acids.

V and J are TRBV5-5 and TRBJ2-4; no definite D call. Germline-derived CDR1 and CDR2 are SGHKS and YYEKEE (reference sequence). The CDR3 consists of 12 residues. V was pared by 0 bases and J by 5 bases, with 3 bases between. CDR3 sequence (DNA): TGTGCCAGCAGCTTGGACGAAAACATTCAGTACTTC. Amino acids: CASSLDENIQYF.

The chain is built from TRBV29-1 and TRBJ2-5, with TRBD1 matching over 10 bases. With the DNA end fitting TRBJ2-7 better, the J assignment may be wrong. The CDR3 has 16 amino acids. Germline values: CDR1 SQVTM, CDR2 ANQGSEA. CDR3: CSVLGTGDRSSYEQYF. The CDR3 nucleotides are TGCAGCGTTCTTGGGACAGGGGATCGGAGCTCCTACGAGCAGTACTTC.

Points on this clonotype: The junction departs from germline at one end; a sequencing error may be responsible. The chain couples TRBV28 to TRBJ2-2; D possibly corresponds to TRBD2 (6 bases). Germline loops: CDR1 MDHEN, CDR2 SYDVKM. There are 16 residues in the CDR3. The CDR3 sequence is CASSREPGLRTGELFF. CDR3 DNA: TGTGCCAGCAGTCGTGAACCGGGACTCCGTACCGGGGAACTGTTTTTT.

This sequence joins TRBV7-9 and TRBJ2-1; 11 bases are shared with TRBD1. J gave up 4 bases and V 5 bases, and 7 bases lay outside the gene matches. The germline V gene encodes CDR1 SEHNR and CDR2 FQNEAQ (reference sequence). CDR3 length: 16 residues. The CDR3: CASSPEGQGAYNEQFF. The CDR3 DNA reads as TGTGCCAGCAGCCCTGAAGGACAGGGGGCGTACAATGAGCAGTTCTTC.

This rearrangement joins TRBV24-1 to TRBJ2-3, with 9 bases lining up with TRBD2. V lost 5 bases to trimming and J lost 6 bases; unmatched junction nucleotides: 8. The CDR3 extends over 15 amino acids. Germline lookup yields CDR1 KGHDR and CDR2 SFDVKD. The CDR3 is CATSVGSGGFDTQYF. The CDR3 region has the DNA TGTGCCACCAGTGTGGGTAGCGGGGGCTTCGATACGCAGTATTTT.

V and J are TRBV12-3 or TRBV12-4 and TRBJ1-2; 10 nucleotides agree with TRBD1. The CDR3 sequence is 14 residues long. The V gene end was trimmed by 5 bases and the J gene end by 8 bases; junction bases not matched to a gene: 8. The DNA of the CDR3 is TGTGCCAGCAGTGGACAGGGGGTTCTAGGGGGCTACACCTTC. It specifies CASSGQGVLGGYTF.

The rearrangement uses TRBV6-6 and TRBJ2-7; 7 nucleotides agree with TRBD1. The CDR3 is 14 residues long. The germline CDR1 and CDR2 sequences are MNHNY and SVGAGI (reference sequence). The junction had 6 bases not matched to a gene; V was cut back by 7 bases and J by 0 bases. The CDR3 nucleotides are TGTGCCAGCATCCGACAGGGAAGCTCCTACGAGCAGTACTTC. Translated, it gives CASIRQGSSYEQYF.